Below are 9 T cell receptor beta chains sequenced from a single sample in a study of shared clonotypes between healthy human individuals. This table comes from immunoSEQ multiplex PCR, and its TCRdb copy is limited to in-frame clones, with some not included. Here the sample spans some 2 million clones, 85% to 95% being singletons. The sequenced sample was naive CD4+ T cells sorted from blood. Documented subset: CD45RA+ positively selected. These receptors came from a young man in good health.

CDR3 coding DNA: TGTGCCACCGTCCGGGACCGGCAAGGCAATGAGCAGTTCTTC. This encodes CATVRDRQGNEQFF. The V and J genes are TRBV6-5 and TRBJ2-1; possibly TRBD1 or TRBD2 for D (5 bases each). In germline, CDR1 is MNHEY, CDR2 SVGAGI. Trimming shortened V by 10 bases and J by 6 bases, and 19 bases separated the two germline ends. CDR3 size: 14 residues.

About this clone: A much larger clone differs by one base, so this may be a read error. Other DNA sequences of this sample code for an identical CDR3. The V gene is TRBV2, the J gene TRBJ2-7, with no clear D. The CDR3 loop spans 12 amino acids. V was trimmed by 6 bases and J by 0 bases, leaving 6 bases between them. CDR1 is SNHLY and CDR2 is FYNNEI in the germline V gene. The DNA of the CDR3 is TGTGCCAGCAGCAGGAGCTCCTACGAGCAGTACTTC. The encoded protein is CASSRSSYEQYF.

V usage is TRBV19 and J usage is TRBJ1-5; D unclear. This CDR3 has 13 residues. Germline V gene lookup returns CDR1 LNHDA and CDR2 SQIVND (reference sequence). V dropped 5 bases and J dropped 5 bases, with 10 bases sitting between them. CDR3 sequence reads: CASSLGLDQPQHF. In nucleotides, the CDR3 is TGTGCCAGTAGTCTAGGGTTAGATCAGCCCCAGCATTTT. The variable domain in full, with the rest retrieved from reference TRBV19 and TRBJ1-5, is DGGITQSPKYLFRKEGQNVTLSCEQNLNHDAMYWYRQDPGQGLRLIYYSQIVNDFQKGDIAEGYSVSREKKESFPLTVTSAQKNPTAFYLCASSLGLDQPQHFGDGTRLSIL.

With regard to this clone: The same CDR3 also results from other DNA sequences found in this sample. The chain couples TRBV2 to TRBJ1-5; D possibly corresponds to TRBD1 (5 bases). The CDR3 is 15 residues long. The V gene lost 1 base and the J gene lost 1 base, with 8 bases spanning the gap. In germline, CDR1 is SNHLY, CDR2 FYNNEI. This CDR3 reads CASSEGGSSNQPQHF. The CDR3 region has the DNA TGTGCCAGCAGTGAAGGGGGCAGCAGCAATCAGCCCCAGCATTTT.

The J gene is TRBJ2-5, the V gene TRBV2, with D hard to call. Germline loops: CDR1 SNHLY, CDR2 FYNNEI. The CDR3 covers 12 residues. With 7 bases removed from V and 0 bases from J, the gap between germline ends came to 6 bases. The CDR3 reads CASTANQETQYF. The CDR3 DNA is TGTGCCAGCACGGCTAACCAAGAGACCCAGTACTTC.

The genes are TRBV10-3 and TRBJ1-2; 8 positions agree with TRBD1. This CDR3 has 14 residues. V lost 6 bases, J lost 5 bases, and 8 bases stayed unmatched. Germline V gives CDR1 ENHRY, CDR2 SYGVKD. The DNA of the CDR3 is TGTGCCATCAGGGGGGGACAGGCCTTTTATGGCTACACCTTC. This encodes CAIRGGQAFYGYTF.

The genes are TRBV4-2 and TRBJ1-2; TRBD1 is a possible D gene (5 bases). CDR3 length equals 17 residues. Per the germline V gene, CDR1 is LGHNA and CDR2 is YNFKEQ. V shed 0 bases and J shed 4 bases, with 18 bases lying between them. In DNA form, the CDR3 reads TGTGCCAGCAGCCAAGAAACGGCAGAGGGAAGGGGCTATGGCTACACCTTC. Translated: CASSQETAEGRGYGYTF.

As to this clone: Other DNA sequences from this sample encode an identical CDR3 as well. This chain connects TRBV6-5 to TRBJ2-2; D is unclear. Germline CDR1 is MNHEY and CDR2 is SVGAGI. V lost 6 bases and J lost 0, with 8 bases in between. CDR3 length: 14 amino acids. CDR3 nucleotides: TGTGCCAGCAGAAAAGGAACGAACACCGGGGAGCTGTTTTTT. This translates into CASRKGTNTGELFF.

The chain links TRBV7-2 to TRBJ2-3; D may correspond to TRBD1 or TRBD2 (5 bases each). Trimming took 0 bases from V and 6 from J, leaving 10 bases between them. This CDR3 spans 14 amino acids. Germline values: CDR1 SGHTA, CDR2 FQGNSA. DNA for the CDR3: TGTGCCAGCAGCTTAGCTCTCGGGGCGGATACGCAGTATTTT. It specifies CASSLALGADTQYF. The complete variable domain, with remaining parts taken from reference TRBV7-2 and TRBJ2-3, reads GAGVSQSPSNKVTEKGKDVELRCDPISGHTALYWYRQSLGQGLEFLIYFQGNSAPDKSGLPSDRFSAERTGGSVSTLTIQRTQQEDSAVYLCASSLALGADTQYFGPGTRLTVL.